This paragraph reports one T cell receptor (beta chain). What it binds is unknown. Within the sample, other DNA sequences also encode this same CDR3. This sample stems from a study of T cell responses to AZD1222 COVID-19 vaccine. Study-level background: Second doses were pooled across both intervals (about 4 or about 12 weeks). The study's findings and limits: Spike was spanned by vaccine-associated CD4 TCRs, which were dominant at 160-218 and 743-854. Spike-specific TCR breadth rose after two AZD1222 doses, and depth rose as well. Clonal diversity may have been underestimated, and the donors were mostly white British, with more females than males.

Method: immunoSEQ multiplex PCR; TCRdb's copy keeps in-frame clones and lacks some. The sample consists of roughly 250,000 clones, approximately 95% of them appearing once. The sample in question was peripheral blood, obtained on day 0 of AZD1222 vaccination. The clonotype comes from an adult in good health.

The CDR3 spells CASRVGGNTIYF. CDR3 bases: TGTGCCAGCAGGGTAGGAGGAAACACCATATATTTT. The gene calls are TRBV2 and TRBJ1-3, with D unresolved. From germline, CDR1 is SNHLY and CDR2 FYNNEI. The CDR3 consists of 12 residues. The germline V and J ends were trimmed by 6 bases and 4 bases, with 7 bases remaining between them.